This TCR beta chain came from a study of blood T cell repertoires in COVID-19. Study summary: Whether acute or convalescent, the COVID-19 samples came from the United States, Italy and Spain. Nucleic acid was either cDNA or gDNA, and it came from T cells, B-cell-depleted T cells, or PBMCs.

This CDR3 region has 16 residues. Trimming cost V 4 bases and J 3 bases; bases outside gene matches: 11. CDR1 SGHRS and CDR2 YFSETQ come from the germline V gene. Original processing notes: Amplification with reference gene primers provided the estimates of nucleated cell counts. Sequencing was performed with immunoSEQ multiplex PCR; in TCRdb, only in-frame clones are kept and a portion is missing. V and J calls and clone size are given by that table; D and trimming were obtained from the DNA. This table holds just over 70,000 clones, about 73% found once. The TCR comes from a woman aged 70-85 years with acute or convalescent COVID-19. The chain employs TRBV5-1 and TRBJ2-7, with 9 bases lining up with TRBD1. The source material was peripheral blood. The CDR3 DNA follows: TGCGCCAGCAGCAAAGGGGCCGGGACAGGGAACTACGAGCAGTACTTC. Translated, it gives CASSKGAGTGNYEQYF. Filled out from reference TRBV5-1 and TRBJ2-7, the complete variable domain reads KAGVTQTPRYLIKTRGQQVTLSCSPISGHRSVSWYQQTPGQGLQFLFEYFSETQRNKGNFPGRFSGRQFSNSRSEMNVSTLELGDSALYLCASSKGAGTGNYEQYFGPGTRLTVT.